The entry below describes one T cell receptor (beta chain). Its specificity is unknown. CDR3 size: 15 residues. J was trimmed by 6 bases and V by 5 bases; bases with no gene match: 10. Germline CDR1 and CDR2: MNHEY and SVGEGT. The sample belongs to a study of T cell repertoires in cytomegalovirus infection. Study as a whole: CMV infection together with matching HLA type was indicated by public TCR beta signatures.

Notes on the study in general: What dominated the ex vivo response were HLA-C-restricted CMV-specific TCR beta clonotypes. Frequencies of public TCR beta families were cumulated, and this identified carriers of CMV plus the relevant HLA.

TCRdb reanalysed the reads using MiXCR and keeps one entry per CDR3 protein. In the table there are around 450,000 distinct CDR3 sequences, around 32% of which are singletons. The V gene is TRBV6-2 or TRBV6-3, the J gene TRBJ2-1; 7 bases are shared with TRBD1. Input material: PBMCs. The receptor was isolated from a human donor in good health (CMV status not recorded). Some clones in this sample may be carry-over from other donors' samples. For the CDR3, the DNA is TGTGCCAGCAGTGACCGACAGGGTGGGCCCAATGAGCAGTTCTTC. This encodes CASSDRQGGPNEQFF.